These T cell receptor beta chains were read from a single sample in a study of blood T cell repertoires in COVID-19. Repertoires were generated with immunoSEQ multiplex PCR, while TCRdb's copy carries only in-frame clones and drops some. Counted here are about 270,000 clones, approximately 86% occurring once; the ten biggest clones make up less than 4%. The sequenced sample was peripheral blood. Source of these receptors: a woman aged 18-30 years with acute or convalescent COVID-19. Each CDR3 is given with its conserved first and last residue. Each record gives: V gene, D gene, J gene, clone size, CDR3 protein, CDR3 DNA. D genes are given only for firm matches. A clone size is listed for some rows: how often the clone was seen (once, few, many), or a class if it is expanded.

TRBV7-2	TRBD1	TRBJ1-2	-	CASSQQDRGQGYTF	TGTGCCAGCAGCCAACAAGACAGGGGGCAAGGCTACACCTTC
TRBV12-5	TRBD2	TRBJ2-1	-	CASGLASGDLNEQFF	TGTGCTAGTGGTTTAGCTAGCGGGGACCTCAATGAGCAGTTCTTC
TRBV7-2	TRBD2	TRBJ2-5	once	CASSPGLAGETQYF	TGTGCCAGCAGCCCAGGACTAGCCGGAGAGACCCAGTACTTC
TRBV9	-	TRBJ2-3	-	CASSVSGIPRGWAQYF	TGTGCCAGCAGCGTCAGCGGCATCCCCCGGGGGTGGGCGCAGTATTTT
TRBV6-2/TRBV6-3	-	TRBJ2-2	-	CASSYVEGYTGELFF	TGTGCCAGCAGTTATGTGGAGGGGTACACCGGGGAGCTGTTTTTT
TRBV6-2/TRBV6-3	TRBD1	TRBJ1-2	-	CASSYSTGGYYGYTF	TGTGCCAGCAGTTACTCGACAGGGGGGTACTATGGCTACACCTTC
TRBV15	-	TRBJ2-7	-	CATSRESYGYEQYF	TGTGCCACCAGCAGAGAGTCTTACGGGTACGAGCAGTACTTC
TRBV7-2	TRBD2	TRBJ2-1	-	CASSFLSAGGGEQFF	TGTGCCAGCAGCTTTCTTTCAGCGGGAGGCGGTGAGCAGTTCTTC
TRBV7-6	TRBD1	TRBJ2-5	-	CASSLSPGQGGGETQYF	TGTGCCAGCAGCTTAAGCCCGGGACAGGGAGGGGGAGAGACCCAGTACTTC
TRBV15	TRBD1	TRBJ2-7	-	CATRDSSSYEQYF	TGTGCCACAAGGGACAGTAGCTCCTACGAGCAGTACTTC
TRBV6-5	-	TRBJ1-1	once	CASSYSGVGDTEAFF	TGTGCCAGCAGTTACTCCGGGGTTGGAGACACTGAAGCTTTCTTT
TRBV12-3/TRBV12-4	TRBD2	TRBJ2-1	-	CASSPTSGNEQFF	TGTGCCAGCAGTCCCACTAGCGGGAATGAGCAGTTCTTC
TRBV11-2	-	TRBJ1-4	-	CASSVSPRRTNEKLFF	TGTGCCAGCAGCGTATCCCCCAGGAGGACTAATGAAAAACTGTTTTTT
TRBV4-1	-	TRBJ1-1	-	CASSQVYRVGTMNTEAFF	TGCGCCAGCAGCCAAGTATACAGGGTGGGGACAATGAACACTGAAGCTTTCTTT
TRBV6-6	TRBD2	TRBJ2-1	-	CASSRGLASSYNEQFF	TGTGCCAGCAGCCGGGGACTAGCGAGCTCCTACAATGAGCAGTTCTTC
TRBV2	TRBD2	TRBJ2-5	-	CASSEVTSGVYQETQYF	TGTGCCAGCAGTGAAGTGACTAGCGGGGTATACCAAGAGACCCAGTACTTC
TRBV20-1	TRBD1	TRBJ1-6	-	CSAYRGPPLHF	TGCAGTGCTTACAGGGGCCCCCCCCTCCACTTT
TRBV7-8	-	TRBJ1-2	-	CASSLAGLSANYGYTF	TGTGCCAGCAGCTTAGCGGGACTATCCGCTAACTATGGCTACACCTTC
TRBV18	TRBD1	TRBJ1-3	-	CASSRGGVPGNTIYF	TGTGCCAGCTCTCGAGGGGGCGTTCCGGGAAACACCATATATTTT
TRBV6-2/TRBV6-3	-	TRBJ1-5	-	CASSKLGRNSNQPQHF	TGTGCCAGCAGCAAACTAGGACGGAATAGCAATCAGCCCCAGCATTTT
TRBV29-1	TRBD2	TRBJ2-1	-	CSVEPASGSLDEQFF	TGCAGCGTTGAACCGGCTAGCGGGAGTCTCGATGAGCAGTTCTTC
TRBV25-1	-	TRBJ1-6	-	CASQGQFFRHF	TGTGCCAGCCAAGGACAGTTTTTTCGCCACTTT
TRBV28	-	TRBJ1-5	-	CASSFFRVGQPQHF	TGTGCCAGCAGTTTTTTCAGGGTGGGTCAGCCCCAGCATTTT
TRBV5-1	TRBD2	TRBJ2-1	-	CASSTSGTYNEQFF	TGCGCCAGCAGCACTAGCGGGACCTACAATGAGCAGTTCTTC
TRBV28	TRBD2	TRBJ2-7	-	CASRGTSGRYEQYF	TGTGCCAGCAGGGGGACTAGCGGGAGGTACGAGCAGTACTTC
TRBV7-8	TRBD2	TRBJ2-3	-	CASSLVVRGVADTQYF	TGTGCCAGCAGCTTAGTTGTCCGGGGGGTGGCAGATACGCAGTATTTT
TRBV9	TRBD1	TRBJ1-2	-	CASSVARDRAPGYTF	TGTGCCAGCAGCGTAGCTCGGGACAGGGCTCCCGGCTACACCTTC
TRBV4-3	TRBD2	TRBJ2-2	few	CASSQGGLAGQNTGELFF	TGCGCCAGCAGCCAAGGAGGACTAGCGGGCCAGAACACCGGGGAGCTGTTTTTT
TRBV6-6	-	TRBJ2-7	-	CASTAWTRTAYEQYF	TGTGCCAGCACCGCCTGGACCAGGACAGCCTACGAGCAGTACTTC
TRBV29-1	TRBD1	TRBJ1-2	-	CSVDDRDHF	TGCAGCGTTGATGACAGGGACCATTTC
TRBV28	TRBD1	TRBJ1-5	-	CASNGVDRGPNQPQHF	TGTGCCAGCAACGGTGTAGACAGGGGGCCCAATCAGCCCCAGCATTTT